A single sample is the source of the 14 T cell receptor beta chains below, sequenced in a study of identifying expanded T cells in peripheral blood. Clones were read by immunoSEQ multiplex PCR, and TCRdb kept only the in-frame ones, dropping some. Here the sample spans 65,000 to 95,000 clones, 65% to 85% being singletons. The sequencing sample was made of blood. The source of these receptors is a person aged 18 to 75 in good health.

The CDR3 sequence: CASEDRVLYEQYF. The CDR3 DNA reads as TGTGCCAGCGAAGACAGGGTATTATACGAGCAGTACTTC. The V gene is TRBV5-8, the J gene TRBJ2-7, with TRBD1 matching over 7 bases. The ends lost 7 bases at V and 4 bases at J; junction bases unmatched: 8. CDR3 length: 13 residues. Germline CDR1 and CDR2: SGHTS and YDEGEE.

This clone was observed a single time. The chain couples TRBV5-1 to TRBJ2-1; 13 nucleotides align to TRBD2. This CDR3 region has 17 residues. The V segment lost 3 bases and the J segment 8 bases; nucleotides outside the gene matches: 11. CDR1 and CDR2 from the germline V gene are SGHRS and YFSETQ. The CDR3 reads CASSSLPGTSGNDEQFF. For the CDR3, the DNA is TGCGCCAGCAGCTCGTTACCCGGGACTAGCGGGAACGATGAGCAGTTCTTC.

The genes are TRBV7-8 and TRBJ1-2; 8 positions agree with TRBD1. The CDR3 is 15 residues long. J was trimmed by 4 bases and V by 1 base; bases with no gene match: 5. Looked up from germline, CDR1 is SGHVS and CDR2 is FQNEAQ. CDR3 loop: CASSLVQGASYGYTF. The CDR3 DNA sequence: TGTGCCAGCAGCTTAGTTCAGGGGGCGAGCTATGGCTACACCTTC.

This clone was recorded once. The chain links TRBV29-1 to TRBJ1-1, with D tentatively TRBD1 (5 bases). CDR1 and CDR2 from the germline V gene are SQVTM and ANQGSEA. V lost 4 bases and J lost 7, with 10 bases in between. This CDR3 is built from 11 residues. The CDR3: CSVGGDGEAFF. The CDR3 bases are TGCAGCGTTGGGGGGGACGGTGAAGCTTTCTTT.

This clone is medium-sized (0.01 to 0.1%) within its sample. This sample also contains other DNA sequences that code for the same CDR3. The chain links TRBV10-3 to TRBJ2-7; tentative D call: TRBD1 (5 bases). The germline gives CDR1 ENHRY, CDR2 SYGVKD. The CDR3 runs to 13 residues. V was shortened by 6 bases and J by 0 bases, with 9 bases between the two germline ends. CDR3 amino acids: CAIRGASSYEQYF. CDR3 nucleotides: TGTGCCATCAGAGGGGCTAGCTCCTACGAGCAGTACTTC.

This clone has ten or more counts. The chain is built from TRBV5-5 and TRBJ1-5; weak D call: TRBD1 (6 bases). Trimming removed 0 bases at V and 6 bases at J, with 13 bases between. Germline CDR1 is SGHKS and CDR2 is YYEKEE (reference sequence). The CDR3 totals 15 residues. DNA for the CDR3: TGTGCCAGCAGCTTGGAAGATGGGGGCGGTCAGCCCCAGCATTTT. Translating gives CASSLEDGGGQPQHF.

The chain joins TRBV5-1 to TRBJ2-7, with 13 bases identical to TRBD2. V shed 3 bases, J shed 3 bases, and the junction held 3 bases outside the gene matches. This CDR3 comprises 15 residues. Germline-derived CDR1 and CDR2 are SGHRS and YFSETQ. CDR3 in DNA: TGCGCCAGCAGCTCCGGGACTAGCGGGAACTACGAGCAGTACTTC. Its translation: CASSSGTSGNYEQYF.

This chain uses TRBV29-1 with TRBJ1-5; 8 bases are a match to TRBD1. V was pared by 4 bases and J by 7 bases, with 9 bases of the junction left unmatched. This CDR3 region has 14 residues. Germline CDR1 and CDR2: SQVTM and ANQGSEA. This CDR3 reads CSVGSGGAGQPQHF. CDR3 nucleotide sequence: TGCAGCGTTGGTTCAGGGGGCGCCGGGCAGCCCCAGCATTTT.

This CDR3 reads CSARDSYGYTF. The CDR3 nucleotides are TGCAGTGCTAGGGACAGCTATGGCTACACCTTC. The chain is built from TRBV20-1 and TRBJ1-2; perhaps TRBD1 as D (6 bases). The CDR3 has 11 amino acids. V dropped 3 bases and J dropped 4 bases, with 6 bases sitting between them. The V gene's germline CDR1 is DFQATT and CDR2 SNEGSKA (reference sequence).

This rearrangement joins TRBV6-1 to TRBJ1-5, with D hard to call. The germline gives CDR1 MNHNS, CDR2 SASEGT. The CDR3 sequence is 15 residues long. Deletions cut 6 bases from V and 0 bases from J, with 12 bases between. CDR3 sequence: CASRDAHYSNQPQHF. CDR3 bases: TGTGCCAGCAGGGACGCTCACTATAGCAATCAGCCCCAGCATTTT.

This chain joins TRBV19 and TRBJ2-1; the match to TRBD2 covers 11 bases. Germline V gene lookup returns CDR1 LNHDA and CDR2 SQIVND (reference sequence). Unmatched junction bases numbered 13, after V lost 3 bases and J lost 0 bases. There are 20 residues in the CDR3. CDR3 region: CASSILGTSGLPFSYNEQFF. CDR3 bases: TGTGCCAGTAGTATTTTGGGGACTAGCGGCCTCCCCTTCTCCTACAATGAGCAGTTCTTC. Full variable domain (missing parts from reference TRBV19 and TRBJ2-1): DGGITQSPKYLFRKEGQNVTLSCEQNLNHDAMYWYRQDPGQGLRLIYYSQIVNDFQKGDIAEGYSVSREKKESFPLTVTSAQKNPTAFYLCASSILGTSGLPFSYNEQFFGPGTRLTVL.

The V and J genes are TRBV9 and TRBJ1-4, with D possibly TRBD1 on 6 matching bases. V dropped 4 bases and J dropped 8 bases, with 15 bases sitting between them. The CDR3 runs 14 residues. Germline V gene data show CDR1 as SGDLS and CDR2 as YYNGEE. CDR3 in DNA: TGTGCCAGCAGCCCCGCGAACAGGGTCGAAAAACTGTTTTTT. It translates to CASSPANRVEKLFF.

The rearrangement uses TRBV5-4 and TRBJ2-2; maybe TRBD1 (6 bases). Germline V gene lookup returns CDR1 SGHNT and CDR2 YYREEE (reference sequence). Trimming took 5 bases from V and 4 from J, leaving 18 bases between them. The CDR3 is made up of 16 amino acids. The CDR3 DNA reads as TGTGCCAGCAGTTCAGGGGTTTTACGTGGCACCGGGGAGCTGTTTTTT. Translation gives CASSSGVLRGTGELFF. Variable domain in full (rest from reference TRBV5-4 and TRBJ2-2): ETGVTQSPTHLIKTRGQQVTLRCSSQSGHNTVSWYQQALGQGPQFIFQYYREEENGRGNFPPRFSGLQFPNYSSELNVNALELDDSALYLCASSSGVLRGTGELFFGEGSRLTVL.

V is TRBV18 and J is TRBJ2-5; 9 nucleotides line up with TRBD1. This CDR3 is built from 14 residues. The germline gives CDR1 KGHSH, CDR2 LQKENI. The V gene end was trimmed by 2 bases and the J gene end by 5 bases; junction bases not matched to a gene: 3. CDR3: CASSPGQGSETQYF. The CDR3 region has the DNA TGTGCCAGCTCACCAGGACAGGGGTCGGAGACCCAGTACTTC.